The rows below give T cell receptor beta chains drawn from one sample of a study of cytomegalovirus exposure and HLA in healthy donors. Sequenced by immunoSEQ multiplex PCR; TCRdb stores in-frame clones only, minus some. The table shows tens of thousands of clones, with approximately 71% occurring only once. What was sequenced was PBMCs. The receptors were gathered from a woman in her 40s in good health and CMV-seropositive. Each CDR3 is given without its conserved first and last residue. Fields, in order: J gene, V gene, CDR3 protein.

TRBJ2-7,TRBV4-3,ASSQDSTTEAY
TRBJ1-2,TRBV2,ASMAGSNYGYT
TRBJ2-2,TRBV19,ASSHLGTGAGELF
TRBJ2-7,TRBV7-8,ASSPGPGQGSYEQY
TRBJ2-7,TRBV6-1,ASPDRQGSEQY
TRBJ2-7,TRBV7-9,SSSLGAGMAYEQY
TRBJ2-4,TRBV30,AWALRGGDIQY
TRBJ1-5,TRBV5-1,ASSAGRDRDRPQH
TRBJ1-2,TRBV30,AWTSDSIGYT
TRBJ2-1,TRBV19,ASSMGTGPGNEQF
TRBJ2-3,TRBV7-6,ASSRSIADTQY
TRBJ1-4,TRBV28,ASSLRTGPNEKLF
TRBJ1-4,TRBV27,ASSFQGASEKLF
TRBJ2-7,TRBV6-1,ASSEDRDRGD
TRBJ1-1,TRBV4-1,ASSQERGMNTEAF
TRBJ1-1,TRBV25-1,ASSGQANTEAF
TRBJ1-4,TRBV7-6,ASSHSGTNEKLF
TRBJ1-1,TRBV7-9,ASSSGTGGTEAF
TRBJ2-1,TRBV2,ASSGRGSGGLYNEQF
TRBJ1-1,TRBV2,ASSDQADTEAF
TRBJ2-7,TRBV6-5,ASSINPGQHYEQY
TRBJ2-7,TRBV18,ASSLKSGASSYEQY
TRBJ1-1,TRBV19,ASTLAGTANTEAF
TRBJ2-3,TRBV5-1,ASSPRGQGDTQY
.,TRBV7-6,ASSLMGQGVRYEQY
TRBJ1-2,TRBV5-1,ASSLGTGGYGYT
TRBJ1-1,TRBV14,ASSQADRAWNTEAF
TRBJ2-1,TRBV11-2,ASSSPKRGEQF
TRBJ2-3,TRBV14,ASSQDRVLRTDTQY
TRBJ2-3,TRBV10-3,AISESPTGSSTDTQY
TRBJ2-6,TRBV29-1,SVEQGVNVLT
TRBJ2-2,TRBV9,ASRGGLAGGPGELF
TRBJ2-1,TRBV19,ASSIGGGNEQF
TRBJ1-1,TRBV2,ARDRDSTVMNTEAF
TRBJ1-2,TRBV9,ASSVDSGQGFYGYT
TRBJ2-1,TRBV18,ASREGTGSYNEQF
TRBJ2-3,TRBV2,ASSGQGLDTQY
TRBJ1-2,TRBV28,ASSIGQGGYT
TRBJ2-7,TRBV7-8,ASSFLAGGPYLEQY
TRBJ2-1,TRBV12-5,ASGLGTGANEQF
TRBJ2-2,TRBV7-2,ASSPSGAGTGELF
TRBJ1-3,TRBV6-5,ASSQGSTGNTIY
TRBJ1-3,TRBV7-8,ASSSHSSGGEGGNTIY